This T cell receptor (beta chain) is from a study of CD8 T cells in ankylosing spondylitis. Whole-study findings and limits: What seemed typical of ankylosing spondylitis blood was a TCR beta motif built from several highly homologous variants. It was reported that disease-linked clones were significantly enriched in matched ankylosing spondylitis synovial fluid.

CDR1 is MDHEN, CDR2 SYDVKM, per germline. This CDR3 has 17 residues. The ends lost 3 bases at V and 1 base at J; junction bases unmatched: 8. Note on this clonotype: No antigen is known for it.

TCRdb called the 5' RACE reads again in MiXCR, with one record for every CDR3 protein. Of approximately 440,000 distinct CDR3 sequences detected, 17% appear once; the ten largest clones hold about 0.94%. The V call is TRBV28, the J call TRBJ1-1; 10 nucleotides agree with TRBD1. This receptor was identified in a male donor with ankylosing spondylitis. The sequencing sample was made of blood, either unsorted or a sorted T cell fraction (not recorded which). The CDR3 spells CASSFSGTGAANTEAFF. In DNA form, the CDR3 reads TGTGCCAGCAGTTTTTCCGGGACAGGGGCGGCGAACACTGAAGCTTTCTTT.